The subject of this entry is one TCR beta chain. These data come from a study of human T cells and chemical hapten exposure. Total RNA came from unfractionated whole blood. Each CDR3 protein is one row after TCRdb ran MiXCR on the 5' RACE reads. The table has some 78,000 distinct CDR3 sequences, 7% to 8% seen once. CDR3 length: 15 residues. The J segment lost 5 bases and the V segment lost 6 bases, leaving 8 bases of the junction unmatched. The V gene's germline CDR1 is MNHEY and CDR2 SVGAGI. The chain uses TRBV6-5 and TRBJ2-5; TRBD1 matches 11 bases. The clonotype originates from a male donor in good health. The CDR3 here is CASRKEDRGLETQYF. The CDR3 DNA follows: TGTGCCAGCAGAAAAGAGGACAGGGGGCTGGAGACCCAGTACTTC.